Below are 2 T cell receptor beta chains sequenced from a single sample in a study of liver allograft versus peripheral blood T cells. Study context: Comparisons were made between T cell receptor repertoires found in transplanted livers and those circulating in recipients' peripheral blood.

MiXCR, applied by TCRdb to the reads, yields one record per CDR3 protein. The sample lists 1,000 to 1,200 distinct CDR3 sequences, over 15% seen once, with approximately 80% in the top ten. Every receptor here comes from a human patient who had a liver transplant. Some T cells may be the graft donor's.

This clonotype is medium-sized. V is TRBV28 and J is TRBJ1-1, with unresolved D. Germline loops: CDR1 MDHEN, CDR2 SYDVKM. The V end lost 3 bases, the J end lost 5 bases, and 10 bases lay between the germline ends. The length of the CDR3 is 13 residues. The CDR3: CASSFRWETEAFF. The CDR3, as DNA: TGTGCCAGCAGTTTTCGATGGGAGACTGAAGCTTTCTTT.

The table lists this clonotype with many counts. J is TRBJ2-1 and V is TRBV28, with 7 bases lining up with TRBD2. The CDR3 contains 14 residues. The trim removed 3 bases at V and 6 bases at J, leaving 5 bases unmatched. The V gene's germline CDR1 is MDHEN and CDR2 SYDVKM. DNA for the CDR3: TGTGCCAGCAGTTTGTGGGAGGGCCGCAATGAGCAGTTCTTC. Protein product: CASSLWEGRNEQFF. The entire variable domain, with the rest obtained from reference TRBV28 and TRBJ2-1, is as follows: DVKVTQSSRYLVKRTGEKVFLECVQDMDHENMFWYRQDPGLGLRLIYFSYDVKMKEKGDIPEGYSVSREKKERFSLILESASTNQTSMYLCASSLWEGRNEQFFGPGTRLTVL.